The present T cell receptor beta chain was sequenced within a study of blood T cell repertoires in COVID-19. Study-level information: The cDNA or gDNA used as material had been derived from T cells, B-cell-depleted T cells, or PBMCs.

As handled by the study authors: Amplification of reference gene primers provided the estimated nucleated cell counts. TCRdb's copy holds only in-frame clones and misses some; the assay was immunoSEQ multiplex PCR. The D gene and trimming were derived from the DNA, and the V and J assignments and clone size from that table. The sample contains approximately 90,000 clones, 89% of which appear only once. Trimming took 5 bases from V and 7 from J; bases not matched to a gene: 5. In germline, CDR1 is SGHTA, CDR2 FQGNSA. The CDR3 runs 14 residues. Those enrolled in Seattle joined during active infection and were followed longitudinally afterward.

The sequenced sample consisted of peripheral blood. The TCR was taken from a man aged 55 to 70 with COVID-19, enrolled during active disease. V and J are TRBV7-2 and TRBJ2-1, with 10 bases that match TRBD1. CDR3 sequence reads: CASSQGQGRNEQFF. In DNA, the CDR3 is TGTGCCAGCAGCCAGGGACAGGGGAGAAATGAGCAGTTCTTC.